The T cell receptor beta chain under discussion was sequenced for a study of blood T cell repertoires in COVID-19. Study at large: Samples representing acute and convalescent COVID-19 were sourced from the United States, Italy and Spain. PBMCs, B-cell-depleted T cells, or T cells provided the cDNA or gDNA that made up the material.

As handled by the study authors: By means of reference gene primer amplification, nucleated cell counts were estimated. Produced via immunoSEQ multiplex PCR; TCRdb's table is partial and in-frame only. V, J and clone size are those of that table, while D and trimming were read from the DNA. The sample contains about 260,000 clones, around 86% of which appear only once. V was trimmed by 7 bases and J by 9 bases, leaving 22 bases between them. This CDR3 comprises 15 residues. Germline V gives CDR1 MNHEY, CDR2 SVGAGI. The receptor's source is a young man with active or convalescent COVID-19. The sample comprised peripheral blood. The chain links TRBV6-5 to TRBJ2-1; D may be TRBD1 (6 bases). The CDR3 DNA reads TGTGCCAGCAAAGACTCCCCGACAGGCTTTGTTGAGCAGTTCTTC. Its translation: CASKDSPTGFVEQFF.